This T cell receptor beta chain stems from a study of cytomegalovirus exposure and HLA in healthy donors. Use of 60 Vbeta and 13 Jbeta primers characterized the PCR. Repertoires were generated with immunoSEQ multiplex PCR, while TCRdb's copy carries only in-frame clones and drops some. The profile covers roughly 120,000 clones, with around four fifths appearing a single time and 5% to 8% taken by the ten largest. Per germline, CDR1 SGHTA and CDR2 FQGNSA. The trim removed 3 bases at V and 1 base at J, leaving 1 base unmatched. The CDR3 contains 14 residues. Details on this clone: The identical CDR3 is also encoded by other nucleotide sequences in the sample.

This chain joins TRBV7-2 and TRBJ1-1; TRBD1 matches at 8 bases. The sample consisted of PBMCs. The receptor comes from a man younger than 45 in good health and CMV-seropositive. The DNA for the CDR3 is TGTGCCAGCAGCTTCGACAGGGGGAACACTGAAGCTTTCTTT. Its translation is CASSFDRGNTEAFF.